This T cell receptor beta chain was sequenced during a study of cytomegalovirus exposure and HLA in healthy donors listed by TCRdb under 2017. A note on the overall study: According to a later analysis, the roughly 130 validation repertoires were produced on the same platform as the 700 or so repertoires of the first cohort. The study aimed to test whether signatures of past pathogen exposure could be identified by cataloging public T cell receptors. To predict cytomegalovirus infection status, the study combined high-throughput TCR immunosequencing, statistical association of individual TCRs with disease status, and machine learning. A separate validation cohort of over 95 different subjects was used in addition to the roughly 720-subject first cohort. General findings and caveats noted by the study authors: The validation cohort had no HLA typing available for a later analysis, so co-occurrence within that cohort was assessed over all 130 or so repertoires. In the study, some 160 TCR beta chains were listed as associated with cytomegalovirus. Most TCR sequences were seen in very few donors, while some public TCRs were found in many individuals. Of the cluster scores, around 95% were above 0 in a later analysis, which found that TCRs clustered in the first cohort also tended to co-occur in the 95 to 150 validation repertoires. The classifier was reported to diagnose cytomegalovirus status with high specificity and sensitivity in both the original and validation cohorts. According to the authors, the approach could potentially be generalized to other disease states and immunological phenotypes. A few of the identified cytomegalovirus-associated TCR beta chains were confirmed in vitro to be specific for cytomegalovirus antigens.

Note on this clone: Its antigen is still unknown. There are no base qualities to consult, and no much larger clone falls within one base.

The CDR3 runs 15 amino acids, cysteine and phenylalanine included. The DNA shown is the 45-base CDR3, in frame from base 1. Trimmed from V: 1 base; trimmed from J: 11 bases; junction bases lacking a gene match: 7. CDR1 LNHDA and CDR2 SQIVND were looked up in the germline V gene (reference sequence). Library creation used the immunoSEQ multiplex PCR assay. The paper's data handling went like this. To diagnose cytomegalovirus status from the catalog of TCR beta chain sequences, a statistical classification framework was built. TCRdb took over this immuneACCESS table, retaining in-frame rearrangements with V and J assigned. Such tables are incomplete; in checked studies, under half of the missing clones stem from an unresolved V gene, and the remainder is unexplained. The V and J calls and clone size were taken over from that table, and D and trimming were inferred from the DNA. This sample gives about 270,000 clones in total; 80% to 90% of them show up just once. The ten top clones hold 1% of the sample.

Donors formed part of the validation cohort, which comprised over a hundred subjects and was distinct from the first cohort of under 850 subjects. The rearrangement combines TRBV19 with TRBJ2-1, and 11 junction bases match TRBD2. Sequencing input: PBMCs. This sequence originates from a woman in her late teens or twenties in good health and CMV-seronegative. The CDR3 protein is CASSIVAGGPPKQFF. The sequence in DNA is TGTGCCAGTAGTATAGTAGCGGGGGGGCCACCCAAGCAGTTCTTC.